The entry below describes one T cell receptor (beta chain). Its antigen remains unknown. The CDR3 spans 16 residues. Germline CDR1 and CDR2: SGHDN and FVKESK. Trimming shortened V by 2 bases and J by 5 bases, and 18 bases separated the two germline ends. The CDR3 regions of TCR beta were amplified from RNA transcripts. HTBI primers were used for first-round RT-PCR of the TCR CDR3. TCRdb independently ran MiXCR on the multiplex PCR reads; one entry per CDR3 protein. The table includes over 500,000 distinct CDR3 sequences, approximately 49% detected once. This entry comes from a study of T cells in Graves' hyperthyroidism and ophthalmopathy. Whole-study findings and limits: Also found in blood were most expanded thyroid clonotypes above 0.001.

This rearrangement joins TRBV14 to TRBJ1-2; the D gene is possibly TRBD1 (5 bases). Sequenced input: peripheral blood or thyroid tissue (not recorded which). The receptor comes from an adult woman with Graves' disease, either hyperthyroidism or ophthalmopathy (not recorded which). The CDR3 bases are TGTGCCAGCAGCCAATACACAGGAAGCGTAATTTATGGCTACACCTTC. Protein product: CASSQYTGSVIYGYTF.